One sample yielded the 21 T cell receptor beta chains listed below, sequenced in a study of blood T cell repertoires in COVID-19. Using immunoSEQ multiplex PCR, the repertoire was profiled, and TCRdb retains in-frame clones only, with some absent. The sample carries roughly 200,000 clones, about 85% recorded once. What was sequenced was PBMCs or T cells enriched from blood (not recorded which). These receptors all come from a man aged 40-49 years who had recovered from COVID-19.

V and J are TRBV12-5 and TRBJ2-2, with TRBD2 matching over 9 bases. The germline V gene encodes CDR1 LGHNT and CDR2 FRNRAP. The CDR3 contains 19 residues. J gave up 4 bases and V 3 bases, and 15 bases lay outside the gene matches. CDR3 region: CASGFLLFAGGRSTGELFF. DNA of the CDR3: TGTGCTAGTGGTTTCTTACTATTTGCGGGAGGGCGCTCCACCGGGGAGCTGTTTTTT.

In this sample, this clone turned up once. Here the CDR3 reads CASSFGPSPGRNTIYF. The CDR3 nucleotides are TGCGCCAGCAGCTTTGGACCCAGCCCAGGGAGGAACACCATATATTTT. The chain is built from TRBV5-1 and TRBJ1-3, with D possibly TRBD1 on 5 matching bases. CDR1 is SGHRS and CDR2 is YFSETQ in the germline V gene. The CDR3 extends over 16 amino acids. The germline V and J ends were trimmed by 2 bases and 7 bases, with 19 bases remaining between them.

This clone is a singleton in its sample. Written as DNA, the CDR3 is TGTGCCTTAAGAACCGAGGGCTATGGCTACACCTTC. Translation gives CALRTEGYGYTF. The chain uses TRBV19 and TRBJ1-2; D is unresolved. CDR3 length equals 12 residues. The ends were cut back, 11 bases at V and 4 bases at J, with 14 bases in the middle. Germline V CDR1 and CDR2: LNHDA, SQIVND (reference sequence).

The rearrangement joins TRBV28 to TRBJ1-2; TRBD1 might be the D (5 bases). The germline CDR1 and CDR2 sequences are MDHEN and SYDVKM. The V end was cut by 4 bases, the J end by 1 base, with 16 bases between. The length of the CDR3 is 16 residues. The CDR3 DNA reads TGTGCCAGCAGTTCCCCGGACACAACCTTTAACTATGGCTACACCTTC. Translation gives CASSSPDTTFNYGYTF.

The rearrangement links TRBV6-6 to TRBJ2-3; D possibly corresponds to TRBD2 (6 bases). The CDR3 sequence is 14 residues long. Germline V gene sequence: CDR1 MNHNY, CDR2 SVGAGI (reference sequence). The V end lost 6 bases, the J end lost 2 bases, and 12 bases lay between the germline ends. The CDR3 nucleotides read TGTGCCAGCAGGACGGGAGCCTTCACAGATACGCAGTATTTT. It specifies CASRTGAFTDTQYF.

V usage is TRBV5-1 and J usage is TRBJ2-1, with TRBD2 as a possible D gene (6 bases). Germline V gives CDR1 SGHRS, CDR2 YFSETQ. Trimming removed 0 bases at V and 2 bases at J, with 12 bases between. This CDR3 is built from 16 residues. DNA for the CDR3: TGCGCCAGCAGCTTGGTTGCGGGGCGGACCTACAATGAGCAGTTCTTC. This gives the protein CASSLVAGRTYNEQFF.

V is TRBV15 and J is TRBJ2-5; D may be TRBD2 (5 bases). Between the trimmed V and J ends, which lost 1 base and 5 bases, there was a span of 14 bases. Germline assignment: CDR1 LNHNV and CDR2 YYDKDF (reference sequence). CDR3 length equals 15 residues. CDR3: CATSRVGVIKETQYF. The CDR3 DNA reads TGTGCCACCAGCAGAGTCGGGGTGATTAAGGAGACCCAGTACTTC.

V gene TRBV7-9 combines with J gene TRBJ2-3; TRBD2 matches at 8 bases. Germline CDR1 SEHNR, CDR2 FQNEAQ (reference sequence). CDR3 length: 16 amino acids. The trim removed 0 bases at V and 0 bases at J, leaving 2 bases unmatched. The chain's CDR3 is CASSLASGASTDTQYF. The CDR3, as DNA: TGTGCCAGCAGCTTAGCTAGCGGGGCCAGCACAGATACGCAGTATTTT. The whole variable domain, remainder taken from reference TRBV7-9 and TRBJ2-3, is DTGVSQNPRHKITKRGQNVTFRCDPISEHNRLYWYRQTLGQGPEFLTYFQNEAQLEKSRLLSDRFSAERPKGSFSTLEIQRTEQGDSAMYLCASSLASGASTDTQYFGPGTRLTVL.

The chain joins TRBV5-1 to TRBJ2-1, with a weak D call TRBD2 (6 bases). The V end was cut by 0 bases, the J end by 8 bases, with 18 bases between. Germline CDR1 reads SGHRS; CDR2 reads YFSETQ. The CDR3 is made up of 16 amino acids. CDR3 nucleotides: TGCGCCAGCAGCTTGGCCGCTCTTAGCGGATGGGATGAGCAGTTCTTC. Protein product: CASSLAALSGWDEQFF. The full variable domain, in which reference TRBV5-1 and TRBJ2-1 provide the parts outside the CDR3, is KAGVTQTPRYLIKTRGQQVTLSCSPISGHRSVSWYQQTPGQGLQFLFEYFSETQRNKGNFPGRFSGRQFSNSRSEMNVSTLELGDSALYLCASSLAALSGWDEQFFGPGTRLTVL.

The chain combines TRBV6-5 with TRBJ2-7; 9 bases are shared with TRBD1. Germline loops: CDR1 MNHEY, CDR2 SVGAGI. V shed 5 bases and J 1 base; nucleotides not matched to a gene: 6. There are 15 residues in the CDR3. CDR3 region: CASSRGTGRSYEQYF. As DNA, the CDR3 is TGTGCCAGCAGTCGAGGGACAGGGAGATCCTACGAGCAGTACTTC.

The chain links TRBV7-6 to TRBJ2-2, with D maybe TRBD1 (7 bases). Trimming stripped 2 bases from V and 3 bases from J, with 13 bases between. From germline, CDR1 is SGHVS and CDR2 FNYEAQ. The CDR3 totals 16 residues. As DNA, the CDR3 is TGTGCCAGCAGCTTAATCGGAGGGGGCCACACCGGGGAGCTGTTTTTT. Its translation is CASSLIGGGHTGELFF.

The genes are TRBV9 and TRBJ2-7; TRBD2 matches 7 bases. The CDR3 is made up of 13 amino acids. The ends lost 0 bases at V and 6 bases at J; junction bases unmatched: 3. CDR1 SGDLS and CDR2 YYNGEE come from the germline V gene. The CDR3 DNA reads TGTGCCAGCAGCGTAGGGGGGGGATCCGAGCAGTACTTC. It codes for CASSVGGGSEQYF. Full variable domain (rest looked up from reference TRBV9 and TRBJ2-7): DSGVTQTPKHLITATGQRVTLRCSPRSGDLSVYWYQQSLDQGLQFLIQYYNGEERAKGNILERFSAQQFPDLHSELNLSSLELGDSALYFCASSVGGGSEQYFGPGTRLTVT.

CDR3 nucleotide sequence: TGTGCCAGCAGCTTAAATGCAGGGTCTTCTCCTGGAAACACCATATATTTT. The encoded protein is CASSLNAGSSPGNTIYF. V and J are TRBV7-6 and TRBJ1-3; the D gene is possibly TRBD1 (5 bases). Germline lookup yields CDR1 SGHVS and CDR2 FNYEAQ. The V end lost 2 bases, the J end lost 2 bases, and 16 bases lay between the germline ends. The CDR3 totals 17 residues.

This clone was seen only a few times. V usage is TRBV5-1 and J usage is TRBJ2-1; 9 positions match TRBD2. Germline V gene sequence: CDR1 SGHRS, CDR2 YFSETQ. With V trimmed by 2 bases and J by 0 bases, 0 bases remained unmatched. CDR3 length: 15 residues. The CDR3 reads CASSFSGSSYNEQFF. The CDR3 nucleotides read TGCGCCAGCAGCTTTAGCGGGAGCTCCTACAATGAGCAGTTCTTC.

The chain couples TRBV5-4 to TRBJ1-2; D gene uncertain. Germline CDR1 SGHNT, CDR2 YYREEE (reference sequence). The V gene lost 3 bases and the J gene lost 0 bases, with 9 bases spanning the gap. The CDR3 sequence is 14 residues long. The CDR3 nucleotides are TGTGCCAGCAGCTCTTCTACGGCTAACTATGGCTACACCTTC. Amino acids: CASSSSTANYGYTF. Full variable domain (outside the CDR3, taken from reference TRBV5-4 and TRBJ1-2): ETGVTQSPTHLIKTRGQQVTLRCSSQSGHNTVSWYQQALGQGPQFIFQYYREEENGRGNFPPRFSGLQFPNYSSELNVNALELDDSALYLCASSSSTANYGYTFGSGTRLTVV.

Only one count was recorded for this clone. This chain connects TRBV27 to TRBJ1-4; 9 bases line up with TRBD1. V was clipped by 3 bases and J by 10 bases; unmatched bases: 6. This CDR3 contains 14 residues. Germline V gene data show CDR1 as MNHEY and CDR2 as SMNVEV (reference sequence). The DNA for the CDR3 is TGTGCCAGCAGTTTGGGACAGGGACCGGTAAAACTGTTTTTT. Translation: CASSLGQGPVKLFF.

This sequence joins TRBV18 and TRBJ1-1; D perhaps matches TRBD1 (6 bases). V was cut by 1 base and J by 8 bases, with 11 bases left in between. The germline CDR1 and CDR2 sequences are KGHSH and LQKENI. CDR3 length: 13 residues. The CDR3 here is CASSPQGTGEAFF. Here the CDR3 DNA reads TGTGCCAGCTCACCACAGGGTACAGGGGAAGCTTTCTTT.

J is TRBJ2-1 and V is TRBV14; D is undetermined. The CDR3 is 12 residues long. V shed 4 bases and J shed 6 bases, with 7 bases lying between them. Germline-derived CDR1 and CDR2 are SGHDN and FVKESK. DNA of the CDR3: TGTGCCAGCAGCCTTGTCTTCAATGAGCAGTTCTTC. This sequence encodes CASSLVFNEQFF.

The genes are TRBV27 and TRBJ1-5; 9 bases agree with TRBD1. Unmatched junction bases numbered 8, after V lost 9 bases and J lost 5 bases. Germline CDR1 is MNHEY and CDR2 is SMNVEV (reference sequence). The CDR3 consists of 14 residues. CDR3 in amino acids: CASSRDRVDQPQHF. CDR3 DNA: TGTGCCAGTTCCCGGGACAGGGTAGATCAGCCCCAGCATTTT.

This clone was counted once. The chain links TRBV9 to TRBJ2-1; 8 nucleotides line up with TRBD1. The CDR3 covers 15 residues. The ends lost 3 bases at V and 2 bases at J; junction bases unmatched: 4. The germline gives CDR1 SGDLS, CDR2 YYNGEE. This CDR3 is CASSAGQGPYNEQFF. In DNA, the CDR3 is TGTGCCAGCAGCGCTGGACAGGGCCCCTACAATGAGCAGTTCTTC.

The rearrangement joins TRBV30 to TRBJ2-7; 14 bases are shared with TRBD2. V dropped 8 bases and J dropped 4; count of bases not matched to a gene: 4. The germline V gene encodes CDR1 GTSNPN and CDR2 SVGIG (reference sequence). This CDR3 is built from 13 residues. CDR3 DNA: TGTGCCAGTCGGACTAGCGGGAGGTACGAGCAGTACTTC. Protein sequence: CASRTSGRYEQYF.